This passage covers 17 T cell receptor beta chains from one sample sequenced in a study of cytomegalovirus exposure and HLA in healthy donors. PCR employed 60 Vbeta and 13 Jbeta primers. Using immunoSEQ multiplex PCR, the repertoire was profiled, and TCRdb retains in-frame clones only, with some absent. The sample holds some 150,000 clones, 80% seen once. Sequenced sample: PBMCs. These receptors were collected from a male donor in good health and CMV-seronegative.

The chain couples TRBV11-2 to TRBJ2-3; 8 nucleotides match TRBD2. The germline V gene encodes CDR1 SGHAT and CDR2 FQNNGV. The CDR3 is made up of 16 amino acids. J gave up 2 bases and V 1 base, and 5 bases lay outside the gene matches. The CDR3 region has the DNA TGTGCCAGCAGCTTAGCCTTAGCGGGGAACACAGATACGCAGTATTTT. This codes for CASSLALAGNTDTQYF.

The chain carries TRBV7-9 and TRBJ1-2; maybe TRBD1 (5 bases). The CDR3 loop spans 17 amino acids. Trimming cost V 4 bases and J 7 bases, with 25 bases left between them. Germline V lookup: CDR1 SEHNR, CDR2 FQNEAQ (reference sequence). This CDR3 reads CASSSSGTTPLSFGYTF. The CDR3 DNA reads TGTGCCAGCAGCTCCAGCGGGACCACCCCCCTAAGTTTTGGCTACACCTTC.

The chain uses TRBV5-1 and TRBJ1-4; possibly TRBD1 for D (6 bases). V was trimmed by 2 bases and J by 0 bases, leaving 11 bases between them. CDR1 is SGHRS and CDR2 is YFSETQ in the germline V gene. The CDR3 extends over 16 amino acids. CDR3 bases: TGCGCCAGCAGCTTAATGGACAGTGCAACTAATGAAAAACTGTTTTTT. Translating it yields CASSLMDSATNEKLFF.

The sample holds one count of this clone. This chain connects TRBV23-1 to TRBJ2-7; the D gene is possibly TRBD2 (6 bases). TRBV23-1 is assigned to the ORF class and has an uncertain function. This CDR3 is built from 12 residues. Trimming pared 6 bases from V and 7 bases from J, leaving 13 bases between. This CDR3 is CASSPRGREQYF. The CDR3 bases are TGCGCCAGCAGCCCAAGAGGGAGGGAGCAGTACTTC.

V and J are TRBV4-2 and TRBJ2-3; 7 nucleotides match TRBD1. V trimming: 0 bases; J trimming: 1 base; junction bases outside the gene matches: 1. Per germline, CDR1 LGHNA and CDR2 YNFKEQ. The length of the CDR3 is 15 residues. CDR3 nucleotide sequence: TGTGCCAGCAGCCAAGAACAGGGGCGCACAGATACGCAGTATTTT. Its translation is CASSQEQGRTDTQYF.

The CDR3 protein is CASSPRTDYYGYTF. The CDR3 nucleotides are TGTGCCAGCAGCCCGCGGACAGATTACTATGGCTACACCTTC. The rearrangement links TRBV9 to TRBJ1-2; D may be TRBD1 (6 bases). The CDR3 length is 14 residues. Trimming stripped 4 bases from V and 3 bases from J, with 13 bases between. The V gene's germline CDR1 is SGDLS and CDR2 YYNGEE.

The sample holds one count of this clone. The V gene is TRBV5-1, the J gene TRBJ1-2, with D uncertain. Trimming removed 1 base at V and 6 bases at J, with 13 bases between. This CDR3 contains 14 residues. The V gene's germline CDR1 is SGHRS and CDR2 YFSETQ. The CDR3 loop reads CASSLSGGMDGYTF. For the CDR3, the DNA is TGCGCCAGCAGCTTGAGCGGCGGAATGGATGGCTACACCTTC.

The chain employs TRBV9 and TRBJ1-2, with a possible D match to TRBD1 (6 bases). CDR3 size: 15 residues. Trimming cost V 3 bases and J 1 base, with 13 bases left between them. Germline CDR1 and CDR2: SGDLS and YYNGEE. The CDR3 loop is CASSAQGPYNYGYTF. CDR3 coding DNA: TGTGCCAGCAGCGCACAGGGTCCTTATAACTATGGCTACACCTTC. Variable domain in full (rest from reference TRBV9 and TRBJ1-2): DSGVTQTPKHLITATGQRVTLRCSPRSGDLSVYWYQQSLDQGLQFLIQYYNGEERAKGNILERFSAQQFPDLHSELNLSSLELGDSALYFCASSAQGPYNYGYTFGSGTRLTVV.

The rearrangement links TRBV5-8 to TRBJ1-5, with D tentatively TRBD1 (5 bases). CDR1 is SGHTS, CDR2 YDEGEE, per germline. The germline V and J ends were trimmed by 4 bases and 0 bases, with 17 bases remaining between them. The CDR3 extends over 17 amino acids. CDR3 DNA: TGTGCCAGCAGCGTGGGACCAGGCCAATATAGCAATCAGCCCCAGCATTTT. This gives the protein CASSVGPGQYSNQPQHF. Together with reference TRBV5-8 and TRBJ1-5, the CDR3 gives the full variable domain: EAGVTQSPTHLIKTRGQQATLRCSPISGHTSVYWYQQALGLGLQFLLWYDEGEERNRGNFPPRFSGRQFPNYSSELNVNALELEDSALYLCASSVGPGQYSNQPQHFGDGTRLSIL.

The chain couples TRBV7-8 to TRBJ2-2; TRBD1 matches at 7 bases. This CDR3 spans 15 amino acids. The V gene end was trimmed by 3 bases and the J gene end by 6 bases; junction bases not matched to a gene: 7. The germline V gene has CDR1 SGHVS and CDR2 FQNEAQ. The CDR3 spells CASSFVRGYAGELFF. As DNA, the CDR3 is TGTGCCAGCAGCTTTGTCAGGGGGTACGCCGGGGAGCTGTTTTTT.

A word on this clone: Here the CDR3 omits its conserved ending phenylalanine or tryptophan, so a read error is the likely source. The CDR3 loop reads CASSSGDRAAGRYGYTL. Written as DNA, the CDR3 is TGCGCCAGCAGCTCTGGGGACAGGGCAGCGGGAAGATATGGCTACACCCTC. The chain recombines TRBV5-1 with TRBJ1-2; 9 bases map to TRBD1. CDR3 length equals 17 residues. Germline V gene sequence: CDR1 SGHRS, CDR2 YFSETQ. Losses at the gene ends were 3 bases for V and 5 bases for J; bases not matched to a gene: 14.

This rearrangement joins TRBV2 to TRBJ1-1, with 9 bases lining up with TRBD1. The germline CDR1 and CDR2 sequences are SNHLY and FYNNEI. V trimming: 10 bases; J trimming: 5 bases; junction bases outside the gene matches: 14. The CDR3 totals 15 residues. CDR3 bases: TGTGCCACCTCCCGCTTAACAGGGGGCGCGACTGAAGCTTTCTTT. Protein: CATSRLTGGATEAFF.

The rearrangement joins TRBV18 to TRBJ2-7; a weak D match, TRBD2 (5 bases). This CDR3 is 17 amino acids long. Trimming pared 0 bases from V and 1 base from J, leaving 16 bases between. CDR1 and CDR2 from the germline V gene are KGHSH and LQKENI. The CDR3 loop is CASSPPRGGRTSYEQYF. The CDR3 DNA reads TGTGCCAGCTCACCACCGAGAGGAGGACGGACTTCCTACGAGCAGTACTTC.

The gene calls are TRBV4-1 and TRBJ1-2, with a possible D match to TRBD1 (5 bases). V lost 2 bases and J 6 bases, leaving 16 bases between the germline ends. The CDR3 spans 15 residues. Germline loops: CDR1 MGHRA, CDR2 YSYEKL. CDR3 sequence (DNA): TGCGCCAGCAGCCAACCCCTTGCAGGGCTAAATGGCTACACCTTC. Protein: CASSQPLAGLNGYTF.

This clone was counted a few times. This chain connects TRBV27 to TRBJ2-2, with 10 bases matching TRBD2. After removal of 1 base from V and 1 base from J, the junction contained 3 bases not matched to a gene. Germline loops: CDR1 MNHEY, CDR2 SMNVEV (reference sequence). The length of the CDR3 is 17 residues. The CDR3 DNA is TGTGCCAGCAGTTTATTAGCGGGGGGAATGAACACCGGGGAGCTGTTTTTT. Translating it yields CASSLLAGGMNTGELFF.

The chain recombines TRBV4-3 with TRBJ1-2; possibly TRBD1 for D (6 bases). Germline V gene sequence: CDR1 LGHNA, CDR2 YSLEER. This CDR3 spans 15 amino acids. V shed 4 bases and J shed 8 bases, with 20 bases lying between them. Written as DNA, the CDR3 is TGCGCCAGCAGCCCCTCCTCGGACAGCCCAACGGGCTACACCTTC. Translating gives CASSPSSDSPTGYTF.

The V and J genes are TRBV7-9 and TRBJ1-5; 7 positions agree with TRBD1. Germline CDR1 SEHNR, CDR2 FQNEAQ (reference sequence). V was pared by 5 bases and J by 3 bases, with 7 bases of the junction left unmatched. This CDR3 is built from 15 residues. CDR3 amino acids: CASSPDRTDNQPQHF. CDR3 nucleotides: TGTGCCAGCAGCCCGGACAGGACGGACAATCAGCCCCAGCATTTT. The variable domain in full, completed from reference TRBV7-9 and TRBJ1-5, reads DTGVSQNPRHKITKRGQNVTFRCDPISEHNRLYWYRQTLGQGPEFLTYFQNEAQLEKSRLLSDRFSAERPKGSFSTLEIQRTEQGDSAMYLCASSPDRTDNQPQHFGDGTRLSIL.